This T cell receptor (beta chain) was retrieved from a study of T cells after yellow fever vaccination. Production of TCR cDNA was by 5'RACE template switching, which also added a universal primer site and UMIs. TCRdb used MiXCR to reprocess the 5' RACE reads, holding one entry per CDR3 protein. The sample includes 500,000 to 550,000 distinct CDR3 sequences, 21% of them seen just once. From germline, CDR1 is SGDLS and CDR2 YYNGEE. This CDR3 region has 16 residues. The V end was cut by 0 bases, the J end by 2 bases, with 12 bases between. Concerning this clonotype itself: Its antigen is still unknown.

Study results and caveats: Although the secondary response was weaker, it peaked faster, at day 5 versus 15. A small proportion of clonotypes was detected in both the CD4 and CD8 compartments. Once the booster was given, most primary-vaccination clones reappeared, at about 96% for CD4 and more than 85% for CD8.

The V call is TRBV9, the J call TRBJ2-1; D possibly uses TRBD1 or TRBD2 (6 bases each). The sample consisted of PBMCs, taken approximately 22 days after the first yellow fever vaccination. The receptor's source is a man younger than 35 who received the YFV17D yellow fever vaccine. The CDR3 loop reads CASSVARGPAYNEQFF. The CDR3 bases are TGTGCCAGCAGCGTAGCTCGGGGGCCCGCCTACAATGAGCAGTTCTTC.